The present T cell receptor beta chain was sequenced within a study of shared clonotypes between healthy human individuals. Sorted subsets were amplified in replicate PCRs using 150 to 250 ng DNA, some 31,000 T cell genomes. Assay used: immunoSEQ multiplex PCR; TCRdb lists only in-frame clones, some missing. Counted here are approximately 250,000 clones, 65% occurring once; the ten biggest clones make up over 8.5%. This clonotype was obtained from a man between 25 and 39 years old in good health. The source material was memory CD4+ T cells sorted from blood. Described subset: CD45RA-negative fraction.

CDR3 region: CASSITMGENTEAFF. CDR3 nucleotides: TGTGCCAGCAGTATAACGATGGGCGAGAACACTGAAGCTTTCTTT. The chain couples TRBV28 to TRBJ1-1; D is undetermined. Trimming pared 5 bases from V and 1 base from J, leaving 14 bases between. Per the germline V gene, CDR1 is MDHEN and CDR2 is SYDVKM. CDR3 size: 15 residues.